This paragraph covers one T cell receptor beta chain sequence. The entry originates in a study of blood T cell repertoires in COVID-19. Study background: The United States, Italy and Spain supplied acute and convalescent COVID-19 samples. Nucleic acid was either cDNA or gDNA, and it came from T cells, B-cell-depleted T cells, or PBMCs.

CDR3 length: 14 residues. J gave up 4 bases and V 9 bases, and 6 bases lay outside the gene matches. The germline CDR1 and CDR2 sequences are LNHDA and SQIVND (reference sequence). Sequenced by immunoSEQ multiplex PCR; TCRdb stores in-frame clones only, minus some. The sample yields 200,000 to 300,000 clones, about 80% seen once. The chain employs TRBV19 and TRBJ1-3, with 10 bases that match TRBD1. The receptor was isolated from a human donor in a cohort sampled during active COVID-19. Sequences were obtained from peripheral blood. The CDR3 sequence is CASADRGSGNTIYF. The CDR3 bases are TGTGCCAGCGCGGACAGGGGGTCCGGAAACACCATATATTTT.